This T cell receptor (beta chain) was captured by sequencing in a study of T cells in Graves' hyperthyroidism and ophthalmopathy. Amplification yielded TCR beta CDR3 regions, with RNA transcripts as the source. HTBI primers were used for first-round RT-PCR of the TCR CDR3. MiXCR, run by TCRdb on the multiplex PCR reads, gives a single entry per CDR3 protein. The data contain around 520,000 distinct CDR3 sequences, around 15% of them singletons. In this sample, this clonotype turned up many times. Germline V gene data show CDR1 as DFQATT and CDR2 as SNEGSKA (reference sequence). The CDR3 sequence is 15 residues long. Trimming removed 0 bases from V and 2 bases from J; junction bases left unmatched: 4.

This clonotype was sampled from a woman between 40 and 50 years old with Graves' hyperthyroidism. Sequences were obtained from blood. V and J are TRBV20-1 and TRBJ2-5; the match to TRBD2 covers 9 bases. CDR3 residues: CSARDPSGNQETQYF. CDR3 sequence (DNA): TGCAGTGCTAGAGACCCTAGCGGGAATCAAGAGACCCAGTACTTC.